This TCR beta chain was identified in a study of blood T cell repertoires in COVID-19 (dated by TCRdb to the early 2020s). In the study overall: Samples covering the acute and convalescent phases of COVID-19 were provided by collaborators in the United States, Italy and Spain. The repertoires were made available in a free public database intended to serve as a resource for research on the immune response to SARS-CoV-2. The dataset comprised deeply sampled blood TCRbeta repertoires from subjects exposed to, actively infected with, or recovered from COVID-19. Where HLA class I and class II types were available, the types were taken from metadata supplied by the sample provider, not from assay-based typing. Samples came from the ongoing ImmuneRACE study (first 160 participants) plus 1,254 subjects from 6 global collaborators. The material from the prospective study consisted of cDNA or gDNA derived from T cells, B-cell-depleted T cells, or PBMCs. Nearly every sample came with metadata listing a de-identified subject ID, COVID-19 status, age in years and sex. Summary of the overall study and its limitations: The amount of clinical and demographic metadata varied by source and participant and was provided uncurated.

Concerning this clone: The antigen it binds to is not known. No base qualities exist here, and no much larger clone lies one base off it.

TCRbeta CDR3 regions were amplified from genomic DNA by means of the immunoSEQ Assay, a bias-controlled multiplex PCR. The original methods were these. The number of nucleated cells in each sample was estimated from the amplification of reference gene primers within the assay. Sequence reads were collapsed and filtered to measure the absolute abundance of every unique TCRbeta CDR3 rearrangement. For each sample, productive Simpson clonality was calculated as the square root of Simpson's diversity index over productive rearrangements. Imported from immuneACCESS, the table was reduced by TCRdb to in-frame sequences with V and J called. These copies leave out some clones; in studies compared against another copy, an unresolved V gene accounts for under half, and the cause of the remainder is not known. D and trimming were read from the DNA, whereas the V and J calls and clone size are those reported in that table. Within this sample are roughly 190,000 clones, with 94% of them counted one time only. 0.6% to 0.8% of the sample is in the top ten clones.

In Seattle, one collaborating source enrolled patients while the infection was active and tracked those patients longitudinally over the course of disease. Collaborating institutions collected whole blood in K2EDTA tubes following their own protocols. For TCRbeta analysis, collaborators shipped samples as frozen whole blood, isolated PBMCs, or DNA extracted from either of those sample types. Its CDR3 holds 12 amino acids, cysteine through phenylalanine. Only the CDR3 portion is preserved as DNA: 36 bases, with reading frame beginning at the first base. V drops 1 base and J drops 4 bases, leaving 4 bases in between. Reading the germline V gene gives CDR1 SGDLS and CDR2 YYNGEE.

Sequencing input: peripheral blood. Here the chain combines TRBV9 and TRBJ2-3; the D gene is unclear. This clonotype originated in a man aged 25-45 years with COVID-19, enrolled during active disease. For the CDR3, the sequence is CASSVLSDTQYF. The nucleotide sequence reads TGTGCCAGCAGCGTACTTTCAGATACGCAGTATTTT.